Presented here are 23 T cell receptor beta chains from one specimen sequenced in a study of T cell repertoires in cytomegalovirus infection. For these TCRs, the target antigens are not known. MiXCR, applied by TCRdb to the reads, yields one record per CDR3 protein. The table lists about 24,000 distinct CDR3 sequences, 20% to 25% of them singletons. The sequencing used CD8+ T cells from cultured PBMCs, collected from culture after CMV antigen stimulation. These receptors all come from a human donor in good health (CMV status not recorded). Some clones in this sample may be carry-over from other donors' samples.

This clonotype was detected a few times. The chain couples TRBV5-1 to TRBJ2-5, with 9 bases fitting TRBD2. The trim removed 4 bases at V and 5 bases at J, leaving 9 bases unmatched. This CDR3 is built from 15 residues. CDR1 and CDR2 from the germline V gene are SGHRS and YFSETQ. CDR3 region: CASSTRGGAMETQYF. The CDR3 DNA is TGCGCCAGCAGCACCCGCGGGGGGGCAATGGAGACCCAGTACTTC.

This clonotype occurred a few times. The chain combines TRBV6-2 or TRBV6-3 with TRBJ2-7, with D unresolved. V lost 6 bases, J lost 0 bases, and 9 bases lay in between. This CDR3 is 13 amino acids long. Germline V gene data show CDR1 as MNHEY and CDR2 as SVGEGT. CDR3: CASSPYVSYEQYF. The CDR3 DNA sequence: TGTGCCAGCAGCCCCTACGTCTCCTACGAGCAGTACTTC.

At least ten counts were recorded for this clonotype. The chain recombines TRBV4-1 with TRBJ2-1, with 10 nucleotides matching TRBD2. This CDR3 comprises 15 residues. After removal of 5 bases from V and 3 bases from J, the junction contained 4 bases not matched to a gene. Per germline, CDR1 MGHRA and CDR2 YSYEKL. The CDR3 loop reads CASSGSSGSYNEQFF. The CDR3 DNA reads TGCGCCAGCAGCGGCTCTAGCGGGAGCTACAATGAGCAGTTCTTC.

This clonotype turned up a few times. CDR3 amino acids: CSAPDRGSSYNEQFF. In DNA form, the CDR3 reads TGCAGTGCCCCTGACAGGGGGAGCTCCTACAATGAGCAGTTCTTC. V and J are TRBV20-1 and TRBJ2-1, with TRBD1 matching 9 bases. CDR1 and CDR2 from the germline V gene are DFQATT and SNEGSKA (reference sequence). The CDR3 extends over 15 amino acids. V gave up 6 bases and J gave up 0 bases; unmatched junction bases: 6.

V and J are TRBV5-1 and TRBJ2-1; 7 bases match TRBD2. Germline-derived CDR1 and CDR2 are SGHRS and YFSETQ. This CDR3 spans 14 amino acids. V shed 3 bases, J shed 2 bases, and the junction held 2 bases outside the gene matches. CDR3 loop: CASSSAGAYNEQFF. The CDR3 DNA reads as TGCGCCAGCAGCTCGGCGGGGGCCTACAATGAGCAGTTCTTC. The complete variable domain, with remaining parts taken from reference TRBV5-1 and TRBJ2-1, reads KAGVTQTPRYLIKTRGQQVTLSCSPISGHRSVSWYQQTPGQGLQFLFEYFSETQRNKGNFPGRFSGRQFSNSRSEMNVSTLELGDSALYLCASSSAGAYNEQFFGPGTRLTVL.

V is TRBV10-3 and J is TRBJ1-5; D gene ambiguous. V gave up 2 bases and J gave up 0 bases, with 11 bases separating them. CDR3 length: 16 amino acids. The germline gives CDR1 ENHRY, CDR2 SYGVKD. For the CDR3, the DNA is TGTGCCATCAGTGAGGTATGGGCAACTAGCAATCAGCCCCAGCATTTT. It specifies CAISEVWATSNQPQHF.

This clonotype was counted at least ten times. The CDR3 sequence: CASSLYGAQDNEQFF. CDR3 in DNA: TGTGCCAGCAGCTTATACGGCGCACAAGACAATGAGCAGTTCTTC. The J gene is TRBJ2-1, the V gene TRBV7-9; D is unclear. The CDR3 is 15 amino acids. The V gene's germline CDR1 is SEHNR and CDR2 FQNEAQ (reference sequence). V was trimmed by 2 bases and J by 5 bases, leaving 13 bases between them. The variable domain in full, completed from reference TRBV7-9 and TRBJ2-1, reads DTGVSQNPRHKITKRGQNVTFRCDPISEHNRLYWYRQTLGQGPEFLTYFQNEAQLEKSRLLSDRFSAERPKGSFSTLEIQRTEQGDSAMYLCASSLYGAQDNEQFFGPGTRLTVL.

This clonotype was seen ten or more times. V usage is TRBV12-3 or TRBV12-4 and J usage is TRBJ1-2; D possibly corresponds to TRBD1 (6 bases). The CDR3 covers 13 residues. Trimming took 4 bases from V and 4 from J, leaving 10 bases between them. Here the CDR3 DNA reads TGTGCCAGCAGTTCCCCGGACAGCTATGGCTACACCTTC. Its translation: CASSSPDSYGYTF.

This sequence joins TRBV19 and TRBJ2-3, with TRBD2 matching over 7 bases. Germline loops: CDR1 LNHDA, CDR2 SQIVND (reference sequence). This CDR3 spans 15 amino acids. The V and J ends lost 4 bases and 0 bases, in that order; junction bases with no gene match: 4. The CDR3 DNA is TGTGCCAGTAGTACAGCGGGGAGAAGCACAGATACGCAGTATTTT. This encodes CASSTAGRSTDTQYF.

The V call is TRBV6-2 or TRBV6-3, the J call TRBJ2-1, with 9 bases fitting TRBD2. V gave up 6 bases and J gave up 8 bases; unmatched junction bases: 8. The CDR3 is 14 residues long. In germline, CDR1 is MNHEY, CDR2 SVGEGT. The CDR3 region is CASSPYAGGDEQFF. Written as DNA, the CDR3 is TGTGCCAGCAGCCCATACGCGGGGGGGGATGAGCAGTTCTTC.

The chain employs TRBV4-1 and TRBJ2-7; perhaps D is TRBD1 or TRBD2 (5 bases each). The CDR3 contains 15 residues. Germline assignment: CDR1 MGHRA and CDR2 YSYEKL. Trimming took off 0 bases at V and 2 bases at J, with 11 bases between the two ends. In DNA, the CDR3 is TGCGCCAGCAGCCAAGAAGGGACCCTGACCTACGAGCAGTACTTC. Protein sequence: CASSQEGTLTYEQYF.

This clonotype was detected once. Compared with germline, one end of the junction differs, possibly owing to a read error. This chain links TRBV5-3 with TRBJ1-3; D gene ambiguous. TRBV5-3 counts as an open reading frame of uncertain function. This CDR3 is 15 amino acids long. The CDR3 sequence: CASSLGSGSGNTIYF. The CDR3 DNA follows: TGTGCCAGCAGCTTGGGATCCGGCTCTGGAAACACCATATATTTT.

The rearrangement links TRBV2 to TRBJ2-3; a possible D gene is TRBD1 (5 bases). Germline CDR1 is SNHLY and CDR2 is FYNNEI. The V and J ends lost 7 bases and 3 bases respectively, with 14 bases between them. The CDR3 loop spans 14 amino acids. The CDR3 loop reads CASTWGPGTDTQYF. As DNA, the CDR3 is TGTGCCAGCACCTGGGGTCCAGGGACAGATACGCAGTATTTT.

This clonotype appeared a few times. The chain is built from TRBV10-3 and TRBJ2-7; D is unclear. This CDR3 comprises 11 residues. Trimming pared 2 bases from V and 6 bases from J, leaving 5 bases between. Germline V lookup: CDR1 ENHRY, CDR2 SYGVKD. CDR3 protein: CAISEGVEQYF. The CDR3 DNA sequence: TGTGCCATCAGTGAGGGGGTCGAGCAGTACTTC.

The DNA for the CDR3 is TGTGCCAGCAGCCGAAGAACAGGGTTGGGATACAATGAGCAGTTCTTC. It translates to CASSRRTGLGYNEQFF. The genes are TRBV28 and TRBJ2-1; tentatively, D is TRBD1 (6 bases). V was pared by 6 bases and J by 4 bases, with 19 bases between. Per the germline V gene, CDR1 is MDHEN and CDR2 is SYDVKM. There are 16 residues in the CDR3.

J is TRBJ2-1 and V is TRBV12-3 or TRBV12-4, with D tentatively TRBD2 (6 bases). V shed 1 base and J shed 7 bases, with 14 bases lying between them. The CDR3 is made up of 15 amino acids. This CDR3 reads CASSLDGGATNEQFF. Written as DNA, the CDR3 is TGTGCCAGCAGTTTAGATGGCGGGGCCACTAATGAGCAGTTCTTC.

This clonotype was picked up a small number of times. This rearrangement joins TRBV9 to TRBJ2-7; 7 bases map to TRBD1. V was pared by 5 bases and J by 3 bases, with 8 bases of the junction left unmatched. The CDR3 is 14 amino acids. From germline, CDR1 is SGDLS and CDR2 YYNGEE. CDR3 coding DNA: TGTGCCAGCAGTCAACAGGGGATCGGCTACGAGCAGTACTTC. Encoded protein: CASSQQGIGYEQYF.

Notes on this clonotype: At one end the junction does not follow the germline gene, possibly because of a read error. The chain couples TRBV7-9 to TRBJ1-6; 7 bases map to TRBD1. The CDR3 has 14 amino acids. CDR1 SEHNR and CDR2 FQNEAQ come from the germline V gene (reference sequence). CDR3 protein: CVSSLQGWNSPLHF. The CDR3 DNA is TGTGTCAGCAGCTTACAGGGGTGGAATTCACCCCTCCACTTT.

The rearrangement joins TRBV4-3 to TRBJ2-3, with D hard to call. In germline, CDR1 is LGHNA, CDR2 YSLEER. V was cut by 1 base and J by 6 bases, with 17 bases left in between. The CDR3 has 16 amino acids. CDR3 nucleotides: TGCGCCAGCAGCCAAGCCCCTGGAGAGCTGAGCGATACGCAGTATTTT. Translating it yields CASSQAPGELSDTQYF.

The CDR3 bases are TGCAGTGCTAATCCTCGATTGATGAACACTGAAGCTTTCTTT. Protein: CSANPRLMNTEAFF. This rearrangement joins TRBV20-1 to TRBJ1-1; unclear D gene. V dropped 4 bases and J dropped 0 bases, with 12 bases sitting between them. The CDR3 covers 14 residues. Germline V gives CDR1 DFQATT, CDR2 SNEGSKA (reference sequence).

This clonotype was picked up a small number of times. The V gene is TRBV5-1, the J gene TRBJ2-1; 12 bases agree with TRBD2. This CDR3 is built from 16 residues. Per germline, CDR1 SGHRS and CDR2 YFSETQ. J was trimmed by 5 bases and V by 5 bases; bases with no gene match: 8. CDR3: CASRYSSGGGNNEQFF. The CDR3, as DNA: TGCGCCAGCAGGTACTCTAGCGGGGGGGGAAACAATGAGCAGTTCTTC.

The sample holds many counts of this clonotype. The gene calls are TRBV20-1 and TRBJ2-1, with TRBD2 matching 11 bases. This CDR3 has 15 amino acids. With 6 bases clipped from V and 9 bases from J, the junction kept 13 bases outside the gene matches. Germline V gives CDR1 DFQATT, CDR2 SNEGSKA (reference sequence). The CDR3: CSAPASGGISGEQFF. CDR3 in DNA: TGCAGTGCCCCGGCTAGCGGGGGGATATCGGGTGAGCAGTTCTTC.

The sample holds many counts of this clonotype. This chain links TRBV7-6 with TRBJ2-1, with D uncertain. Germline V CDR1 and CDR2: SGHVS, FNYEAQ. There are 16 residues in the CDR3. V lost 1 base and J lost 6, with 16 bases in between. CDR3 region: CASSLEVFDRSNEQFF. CDR3 DNA: TGTGCCAGCAGCTTAGAAGTATTCGATAGATCCAATGAGCAGTTCTTC.